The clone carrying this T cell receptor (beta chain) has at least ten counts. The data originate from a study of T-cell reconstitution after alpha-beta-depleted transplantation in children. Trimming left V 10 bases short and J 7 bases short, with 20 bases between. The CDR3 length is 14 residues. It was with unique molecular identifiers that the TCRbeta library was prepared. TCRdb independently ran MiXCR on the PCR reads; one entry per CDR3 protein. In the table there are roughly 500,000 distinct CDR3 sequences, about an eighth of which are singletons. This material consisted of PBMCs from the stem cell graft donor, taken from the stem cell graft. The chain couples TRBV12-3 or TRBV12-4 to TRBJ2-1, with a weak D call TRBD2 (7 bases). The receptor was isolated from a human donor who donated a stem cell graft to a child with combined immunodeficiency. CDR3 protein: CATGVGGPGNEQFF. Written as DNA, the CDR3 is TGTGCCACCGGGGTGGGGGGGCCAGGTAATGAGCAGTTCTTC.